This is a list of T cell receptor beta chains from one sample in a study of cytomegalovirus exposure and HLA in healthy donors. The method was immunoSEQ multiplex PCR; TCRdb's version includes in-frame clones alone and lacks a portion of them. This sample has 200,000 or so clones, with about 91% found just once. Sequenced input: PBMCs. These TCRs come from a woman aged 18-30 years in good health and CMV-seronegative. The conserved cysteine and the conserved F or W are not part of the CDR3 here. The order of the fields is J gene, V gene, clone size, CDR3 protein. Clone size is not always given. Where it is, it says once, few, many or a class for expanded clones.

J gene: TRBJ2-3
V gene: TRBV27
clone size: -
CDR3 protein: ASCAGTSATDTQY

J gene: TRBJ1-5
V gene: TRBV7-9
clone size: -
CDR3 protein: ASSQGQATFNQPQH

J gene: TRBJ2-7
V gene: TRBV27
clone size: -
CDR3 protein: ASSSTGSGSYEQY

J gene: TRBJ2-3
V gene: TRBV14
clone size: once
CDR3 protein: ASSQDPLAGVTQY

J gene: TRBJ2-2
V gene: TRBV14
clone size: -
CDR3 protein: ASSQAGGTGELF

J gene: TRBJ1-1
V gene: TRBV28
clone size: -
CDR3 protein: ASSLRLQGNTEAF

J gene: TRBJ2-7
V gene: TRBV28
clone size: -
CDR3 protein: ASDGTGPLSEQY

J gene: TRBJ2-7
V gene: TRBV27
clone size: once
CDR3 protein: ASSLSWNSGYEQY

J gene: TRBJ1-5
V gene: TRBV28
clone size: -
CDR3 protein: ASGGAAFGQPQH

J gene: TRBJ1-2
V gene: TRBV28
clone size: once
CDR3 protein: ASRQGNGYT